These T cell receptor beta chains were read from a single sample in a study of cytomegalovirus exposure and HLA in healthy donors. Measured with immunoSEQ multiplex PCR; TCRdb has only the in-frame clones, and not every one. Of some 170,000 clones listed, 84% were seen once; the top ten hold roughly a tenth. The sequenced sample consisted of PBMCs. Receptors were obtained from a man aged 25-45 years in good health and CMV-seropositive. CDR3s include the opening cysteine and the closing phenylalanine or tryptophan. The D gene is left open where the match is weak. Clone size is given for some rows only: seen once, a few or many times, or a class if the clone is expanded.

V gene	clone size	CDR3 length	D gene	J gene	CDR3 protein	CDR3 DNA
TRBV18	-	14	TRBD1	TRBJ2-3	CASSRTGTGNTQYF	TGTGCCAGCTCACGAACCGGGACAGGGAATACGCAGTATTTT
TRBV5-1	-	14	-	TRBJ2-5	CASSLGPGEETQYF	TGCGCCAGCAGCTTGGGGCCGGGTGAAGAGACCCAGTACTTC
TRBV18	-	16	TRBD2	TRBJ2-5	CASSQGTSGYQETQYF	TGTGCCAGCTCACAAGGGACTAGCGGATACCAAGAGACCCAGTACTTC
TRBV6-5	-	13	TRBD1	TRBJ1-5	CASSYRGPWPQHF	TGTGCCAGCAGTTACAGGGGGCCTTGGCCCCAGCATTTT
TRBV5-4	-	17	TRBD1	TRBJ2-1	CASSLGFTGQGANEQFF	TGTGCCAGCAGCTTGGGGTTCACGGGACAGGGGGCCAATGAGCAGTTCTTC
TRBV30	few	14	TRBD1	TRBJ1-1	CAWNNRGWDTEAFF	TGTGCCTGGAATAACAGGGGGTGGGACACTGAAGCTTTCTTT
TRBV11-2	-	12	-	TRBJ2-7	CASSLDNYEQYF	TGTGCCAGCAGCTTAGATAACTACGAGCAGTACTTC
TRBV5-1	-	13	TRBD1	TRBJ2-7	CASRVDRGYEQYF	TGCGCCAGCAGGGTGGACAGGGGCTACGAGCAGTACTTC
TRBV2	-	15	TRBD1	TRBJ2-7	CASSADRGQTYEQYF	TGTGCCAGCAGTGCCGACAGGGGCCAGACCTACGAGCAGTACTTC
TRBV27	once	14	-	TRBJ2-1	CASSQASHSGEEFF	TGTGCCAGCAGTCAAGCATCGCATTCGGGGGAAGAGTTCTTC
TRBV7-3	-	16	-	TRBJ2-7	CASSTGPRGTTYEQYF	TGTGCCAGCAGCACCGGCCCTAGGGGGACAACCTACGAGCAGTACTTC
TRBV6-5	-	13	-	TRBJ1-2	CASSLQLVNGYTF	TGTGCCAGCAGTTTACAGCTCGTTAATGGCTACACCTTC
TRBV5-4	-	15	TRBD1	TRBJ1-3	CASSLASGGVHTIYF	TGTGCCAGCAGCTTGGCTTCAGGGGGAGTACACACCATATATTTT
TRBV7-8	-	16	TRBD1	TRBJ2-2	CASSTTAGTGTGELFF	TGTGCCAGCAGCACGACGGCCGGGACAGGGACCGGGGAGCTGTTTTTT
TRBV10-3	-	14	TRBD1	TRBJ2-7	CAISESGTGYEQYF	TGTGCCATCAGTGAGTCGGGGACAGGGTACGAGCAGTACTTC
TRBV7-9	-	15	TRBD2	TRBJ2-2	CATASGLAGTGELFF	TGTGCCACAGCCTCTGGACTAGCGGGGACCGGGGAGCTGTTTTTT
TRBV29-1	once	13	-	TRBJ1-1	CSVEYRGGTEAFF	TGCAGCGTTGAATATAGGGGTGGCACTGAAGCTTTCTTT
TRBV27	-	14	TRBD1	TRBJ2-1	CASSPPGQGDEQFF	TGTGCCAGCAGTCCTCCCGGACAGGGAGATGAGCAGTTCTTC
TRBV29-1	-	12	TRBD2	TRBJ2-7	CSVEGTSDEQYF	TGCAGCGTTGAAGGGACTAGTGACGAGCAGTACTTC
TRBV5-1	-	14	TRBD2	TRBJ2-7	CASMAAGVLDEQYF	TGCGCCAGCATGGCAGCGGGAGTCTTGGACGAGCAGTACTTC
TRBV7-6	few	16	TRBD1	TRBJ1-6	CASSLAGGQKNSPLHF	TGTGCCAGCAGCTTAGCCGGGGGACAGAAGAATTCACCCCTCCACTTT
TRBV10-3	-	18	TRBD2	TRBJ2-3	CAISESFREGGRTDTQYF	TGTGCCATCAGTGAGTCGTTTCGGGAGGGAGGGAGAACAGATACGCAGTATTTT
TRBV5-1	-	19	TRBD2	TRBJ2-3	CASSHGLAGGLISTDTQYF	TGCGCCAGCAGCCACGGACTAGCGGGAGGTCTCATCAGCACAGATACGCAGTATTTT
TRBV2	-	17	TRBD2	TRBJ2-2	CASSPTSGGAGTGELFF	TGTGCCAGCAGTCCCACTAGCGGGGGGGCAGGCACCGGGGAGCTGTTTTTT
TRBV14	-	15	TRBD1	TRBJ1-2	CASSLPGQGASGYTF	TGTGCCAGCAGCCTACCGGGACAGGGGGCGTCAGGCTACACCTTC
TRBV19	-	14	TRBD1	TRBJ1-2	CASSSQRDSYGYTF	TGTGCCAGTAGCTCCCAACGGGACAGCTATGGCTACACCTTC
TRBV6-1	few	13	-	TRBJ1-5	CASSTEKNQPQHF	TGTGCCAGCAGTACCGAGAAGAATCAGCCCCAGCATTTT
TRBV2	-	16	TRBD1	TRBJ1-1	CASSLDRGLANTEAFF	TGTGCCAGCAGCCTTGACAGGGGGCTAGCGAACACTGAAGCTTTCTTT
TRBV7-7	-	19	TRBD1	TRBJ2-5	CASSFAYWGQGEGQETQYF	TGTGCTAGCAGCTTCGCCTATTGGGGACAGGGGGAAGGCCAAGAGACCCAGTACTTC
TRBV15	-	13	-	TRBJ1-6	CATSRDQGSPLHF	TGTGCCACCAGCAGAGATCAGGGTTCACCCCTCCACTTT
TRBV7-2	-	16	-	TRBJ2-2	CASSSSPGLNTGELFF	TGTGCCAGCAGCTCCTCCCCGGGACTGAACACCGGGGAGCTGTTTTTT
TRBV10-3	-	15	-	TRBJ2-7	CAISESGGEDYEQYF	TGTGCCATCAGTGAGTCAGGCGGGGAGGACTACGAGCAGTACTTC
TRBV9	few	13	-	TRBJ1-2	CASSPRGGGGYTF	TGTGCCAGCAGCCCACGGGGAGGAGGTGGCTACACCTTC
TRBV19	-	14	-	TRBJ1-1	CASSIGQVAPEAFF	TGTGCCAGTAGTATAGGACAGGTGGCCCCTGAAGCTTTCTTT
TRBV7-9	-	14	-	TRBJ1-1	CASSPGGLGTEAFF	TGTGCCAGCAGCCCCGGGGGGTTGGGCACTGAAGCTTTCTTT
TRBV6-5	once	16	-	TRBJ2-4	CASSYFDSSAKNIQYF	TGTGCCAGCAGTTACTTCGACAGTTCAGCCAAAAACATTCAGTACTTC
TRBV6-5	once	14	-	TRBJ1-1	CASSYGGTNTEAFF	TGTGCCAGCAGTTACGGGGGGACGAACACTGAAGCTTTCTTT
TRBV5-1	-	15	TRBD1	TRBJ1-4	CASSLAGQGGEKLFF	TGCGCCAGCAGCTTGGCCGGACAGGGGGGTGAAAAACTGTTTTTT
TRBV9	-	14	TRBD1	TRBJ2-7	CASTPGTGAYEQYF	TGTGCCAGCACCCCCGGGACAGGCGCCTACGAGCAGTACTTC
TRBV5-4	many	13	-	TRBJ1-2	CASSGTGNYGYTF	TGTGCCAGCAGTGGAACAGGGAACTATGGCTACACCTTC
TRBV7-3	-	16	TRBD1	TRBJ1-1	CASTLNSGGGNTEAFF	TGTGCCAGCACCTTAAATTCAGGGGGTGGGAACACTGAAGCTTTCTTT
TRBV27	-	14	TRBD1	TRBJ2-3	CASSPTGIPDTQYF	TGTGCCAGCAGTCCGACAGGGATCCCAGATACGCAGTATTTT
TRBV6-5	-	12	TRBD1	TRBJ2-5	CATGTGQETQYF	TGTGCCACGGGGACAGGACAAGAGACCCAGTACTTC
TRBV29-1	-	15	TRBD1	TRBJ2-3	CSAGTGTGSTDTQYF	TGCAGCGCCGGAACCGGGACAGGTAGCACAGATACGCAGTATTTT
TRBV28	-	13	-	TRBJ1-5	CASSLNGKEPQHF	TGTGCCAGCAGTTTGAACGGGAAGGAGCCCCAGCATTTT
TRBV4-1	-	20	TRBD1	TRBJ1-2	CASSQGVDRGEYTLNYGYTF	TGCGCCAGCAGCCAAGGTGTGGACAGGGGAGAATATACACTAAACTATGGCTACACCTTC
TRBV19	few	14	-	TRBJ1-5	CASSARSYNQPQHF	TGTGCCAGTAGTGCGCGATCATACAATCAGCCCCAGCATTTT
TRBV7-9	-	12	-	TRBJ1-5	CASSLELQPQHF	TGTGCCAGCAGCTTAGAACTTCAGCCCCAGCATTTT
TRBV2	-	14	TRBD2	TRBJ2-7	CASSGLAGEAEQYF	TGTGCCAGCAGTGGGCTAGCGGGAGAGGCCGAGCAGTACTTC